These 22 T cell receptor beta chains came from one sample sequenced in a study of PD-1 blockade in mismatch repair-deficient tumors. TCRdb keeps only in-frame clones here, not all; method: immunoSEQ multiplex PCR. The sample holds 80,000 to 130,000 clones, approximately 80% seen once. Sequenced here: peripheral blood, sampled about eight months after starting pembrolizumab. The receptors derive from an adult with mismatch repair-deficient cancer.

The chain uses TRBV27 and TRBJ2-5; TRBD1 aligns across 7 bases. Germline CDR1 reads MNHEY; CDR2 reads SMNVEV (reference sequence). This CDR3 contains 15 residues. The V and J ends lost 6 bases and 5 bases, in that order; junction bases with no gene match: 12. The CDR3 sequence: CASSPMGRGLETQYF. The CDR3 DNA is TGTGCCAGCAGCCCGATGGGCAGGGGGTTGGAGACCCAGTACTTC.

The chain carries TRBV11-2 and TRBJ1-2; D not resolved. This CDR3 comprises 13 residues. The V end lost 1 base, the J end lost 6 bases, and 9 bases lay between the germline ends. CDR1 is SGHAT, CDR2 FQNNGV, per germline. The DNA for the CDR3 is TGTGCCAGCAGCTTAGTGGGTCGAAATGGCTACACCTTC. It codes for CASSLVGRNGYTF.

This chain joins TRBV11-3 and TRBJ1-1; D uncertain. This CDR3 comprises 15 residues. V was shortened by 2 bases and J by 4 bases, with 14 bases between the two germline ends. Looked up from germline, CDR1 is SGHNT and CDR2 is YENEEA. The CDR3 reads CASSLMKALVTEAFF. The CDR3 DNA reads TGTGCCAGCAGCTTAATGAAGGCCCTAGTCACTGAAGCTTTCTTT.

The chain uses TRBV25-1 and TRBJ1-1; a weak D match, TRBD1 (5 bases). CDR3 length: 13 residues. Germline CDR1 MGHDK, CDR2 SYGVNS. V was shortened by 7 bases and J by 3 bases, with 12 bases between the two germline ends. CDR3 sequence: CASTSSGDTEAFF. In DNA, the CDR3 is TGTGCCAGCACCTCATCGGGGGACACTGAAGCTTTCTTT.

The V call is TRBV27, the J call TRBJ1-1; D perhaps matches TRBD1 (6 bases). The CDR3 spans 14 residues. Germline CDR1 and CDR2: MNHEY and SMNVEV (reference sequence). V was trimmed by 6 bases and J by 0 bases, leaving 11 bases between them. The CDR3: CASSHGDMNTEAFF. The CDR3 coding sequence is TGTGCCAGCAGCCACGGGGACATGAACACTGAAGCTTTCTTT.

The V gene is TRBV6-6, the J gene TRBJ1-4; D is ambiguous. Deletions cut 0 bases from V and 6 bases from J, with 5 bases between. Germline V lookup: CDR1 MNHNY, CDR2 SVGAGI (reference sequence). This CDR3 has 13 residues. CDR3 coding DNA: TGTGCCAGCAGTTACTCGAGTTATGAAAAACTGTTTTTT. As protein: CASSYSSYEKLFF.

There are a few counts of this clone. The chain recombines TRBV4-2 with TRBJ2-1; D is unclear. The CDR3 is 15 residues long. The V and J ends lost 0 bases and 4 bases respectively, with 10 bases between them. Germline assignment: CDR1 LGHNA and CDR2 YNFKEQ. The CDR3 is CASSQDDTEYNEQFF. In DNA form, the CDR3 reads TGTGCCAGCAGCCAAGACGATACAGAGTACAATGAGCAGTTCTTC.

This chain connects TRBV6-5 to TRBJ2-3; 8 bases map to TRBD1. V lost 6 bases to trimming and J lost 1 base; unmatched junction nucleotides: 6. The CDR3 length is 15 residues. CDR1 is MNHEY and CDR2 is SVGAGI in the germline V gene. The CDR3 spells CASRTGGRGTDTQYF. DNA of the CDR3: TGTGCCAGCAGAACAGGGGGGCGAGGCACAGATACGCAGTATTTT.

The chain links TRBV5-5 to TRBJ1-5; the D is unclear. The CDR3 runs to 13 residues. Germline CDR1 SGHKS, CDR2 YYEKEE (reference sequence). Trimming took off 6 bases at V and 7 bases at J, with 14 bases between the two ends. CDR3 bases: TGTGCCAGCACCCTGGCTCTCGGCCAGCCCCAGCATTTT. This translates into CASTLALGQPQHF.

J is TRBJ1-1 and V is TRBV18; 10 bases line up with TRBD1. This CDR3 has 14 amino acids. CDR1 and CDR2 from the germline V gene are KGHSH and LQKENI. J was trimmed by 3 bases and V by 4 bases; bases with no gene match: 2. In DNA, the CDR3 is TGTGCCAGCTCACGGGACAGGGGACACACTGAAGCTTTCTTT. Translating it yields CASSRDRGHTEAFF. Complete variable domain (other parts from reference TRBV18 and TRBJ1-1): NAGVMQNPRHLVRRRGQEARLRCSPMKGHSHVYWYRQLPEEGLKFMVYLQKENIIDESGMPKERFSAEFPKEGPSILRIQQVVRGDSAAYFCASSRDRGHTEAFFGQGTRLTVV.

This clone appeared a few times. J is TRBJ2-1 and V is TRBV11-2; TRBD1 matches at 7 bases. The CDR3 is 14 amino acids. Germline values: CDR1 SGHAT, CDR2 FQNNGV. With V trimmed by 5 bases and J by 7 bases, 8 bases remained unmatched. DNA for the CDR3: TGTGCCAGCAGCCGAGGGGGCGATTTAAATGAGCAGTTCTTC. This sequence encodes CASSRGGDLNEQFF.

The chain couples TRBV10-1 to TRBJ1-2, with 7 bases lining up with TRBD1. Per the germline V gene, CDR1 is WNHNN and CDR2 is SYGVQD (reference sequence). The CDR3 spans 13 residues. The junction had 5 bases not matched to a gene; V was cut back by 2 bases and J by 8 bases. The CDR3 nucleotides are TGCGCCAGCAGTGAGCCTGGGACAGAAGGCTACACCTTC. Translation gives CASSEPGTEGYTF.

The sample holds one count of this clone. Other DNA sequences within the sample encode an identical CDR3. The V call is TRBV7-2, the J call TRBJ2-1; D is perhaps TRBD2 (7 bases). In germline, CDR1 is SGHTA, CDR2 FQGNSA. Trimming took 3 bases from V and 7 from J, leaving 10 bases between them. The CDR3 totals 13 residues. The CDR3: CASSLRGGNEQFF. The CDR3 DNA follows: TGTGCCAGCAGCTTGAGGGGGGGAAATGAGCAGTTCTTC.

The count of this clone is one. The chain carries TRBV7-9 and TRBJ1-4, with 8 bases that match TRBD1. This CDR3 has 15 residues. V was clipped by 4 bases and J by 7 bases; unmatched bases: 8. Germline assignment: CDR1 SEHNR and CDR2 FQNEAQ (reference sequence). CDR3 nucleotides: TGTGCCAGCAGCTCCTCGAGACAGGGGACTGAAAAACTGTTTTTT. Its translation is CASSSSRQGTEKLFF.

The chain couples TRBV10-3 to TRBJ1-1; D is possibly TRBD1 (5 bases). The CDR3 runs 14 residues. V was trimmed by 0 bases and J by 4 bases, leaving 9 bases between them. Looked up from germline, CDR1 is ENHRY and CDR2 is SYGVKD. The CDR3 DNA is TGTGCCATCAGTGAGTCGGCAGGGTCCACTGAAGCTTTCTTT. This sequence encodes CAISESAGSTEAFF.

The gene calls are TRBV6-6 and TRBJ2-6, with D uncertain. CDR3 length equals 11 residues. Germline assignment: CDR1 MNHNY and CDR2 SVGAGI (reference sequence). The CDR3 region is CAASGANVLTF. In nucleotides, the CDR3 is TGTGCAGCAAGTGGGGCCAACGTCCTGACTTTC.

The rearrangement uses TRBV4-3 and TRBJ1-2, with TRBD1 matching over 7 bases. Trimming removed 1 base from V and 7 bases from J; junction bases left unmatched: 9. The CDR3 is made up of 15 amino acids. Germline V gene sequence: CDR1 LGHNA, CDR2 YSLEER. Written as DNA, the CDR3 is TGCGCCAGCAGCCAAGCATCAGACAGGGTTTCTGGCTACACCTTC. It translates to CASSQASDRVSGYTF.

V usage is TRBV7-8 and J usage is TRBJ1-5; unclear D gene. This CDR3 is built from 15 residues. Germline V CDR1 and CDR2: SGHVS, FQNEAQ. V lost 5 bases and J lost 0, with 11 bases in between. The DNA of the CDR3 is TGTGCCAGCAGCCCCGGGGTGTATAGCAATCAGCCCCAGCATTTT. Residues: CASSPGVYSNQPQHF.

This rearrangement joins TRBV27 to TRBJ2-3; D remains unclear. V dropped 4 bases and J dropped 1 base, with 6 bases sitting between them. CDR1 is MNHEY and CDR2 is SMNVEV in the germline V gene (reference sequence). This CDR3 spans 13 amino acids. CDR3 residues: CASSSYRTDTQYF. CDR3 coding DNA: TGTGCCAGCAGTTCCTACCGCACAGATACGCAGTATTTT.

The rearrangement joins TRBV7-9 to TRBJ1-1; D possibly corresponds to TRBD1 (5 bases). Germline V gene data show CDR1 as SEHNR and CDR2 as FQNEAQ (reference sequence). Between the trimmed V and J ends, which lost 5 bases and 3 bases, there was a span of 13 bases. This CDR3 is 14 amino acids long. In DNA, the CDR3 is TGTGCCAGCAGCCCTCCGGGACGACACACTGAAGCTTTCTTT. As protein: CASSPPGRHTEAFF.

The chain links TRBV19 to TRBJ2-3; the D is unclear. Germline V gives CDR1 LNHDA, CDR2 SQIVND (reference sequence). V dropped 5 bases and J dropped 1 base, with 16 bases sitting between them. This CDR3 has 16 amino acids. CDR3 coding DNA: TGTGCCAGTAGTCCCGAAGGTGGGCGAGGCACAGATACGCAGTATTTT. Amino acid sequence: CASSPEGGRGTDTQYF. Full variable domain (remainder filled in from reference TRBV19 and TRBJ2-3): DGGITQSPKYLFRKEGQNVTLSCEQNLNHDAMYWYRQDPGQGLRLIYYSQIVNDFQKGDIAEGYSVSREKKESFPLTVTSAQKNPTAFYLCASSPEGGRGTDTQYFGPGTRLTVL.

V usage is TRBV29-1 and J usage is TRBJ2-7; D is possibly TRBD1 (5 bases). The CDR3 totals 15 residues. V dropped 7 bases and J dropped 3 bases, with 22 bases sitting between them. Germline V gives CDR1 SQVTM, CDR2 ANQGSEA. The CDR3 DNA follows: TGCAGCGCGGTTAGGGGCCTAACGGACAACTACGAGCAGTACTTC. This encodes CSAVRGLTDNYEQYF.